A single T cell receptor (beta chain) is shown here with its context. The target antigen is unknown. This specimen comes from a study of shared clonotypes between healthy human individuals. Study findings and constraints: Clonotype sharing among donors was thought likely to change with sequencing depth. Only blood was sampled; tissue repertoires likely differ.

The material for each subset, its genomic DNA, was split evenly across several immunoSEQ plates. Method: immunoSEQ multiplex PCR; TCRdb's copy keeps in-frame clones and lacks some. The sample holds millions of clones, roughly 92% seen once. Per the germline V gene, CDR1 is SGHKS and CDR2 is YYEKEE (reference sequence). Trimming at V came to 2 bases and at J to 3 bases, leaving 8 bases not matched to a gene. The CDR3 sequence is 17 residues long. The sequencing input was naive CD4+ T cells sorted from blood. Subset reported: CD45RA+ positively selected. The V call is TRBV5-5, the J call TRBJ2-3, with 11 bases fitting TRBD2. The source is a man aged 18 to 29 in good health. CDR3 region: CASSLRLAGGKTDTQYF. The CDR3 DNA follows: TGTGCCAGCAGCTTACGGCTAGCGGGAGGTAAAACAGATACGCAGTATTTT.